A single T cell receptor (beta chain) is shown here with its context. Its cognate antigen is unknown. Measured with immunoSEQ multiplex PCR; TCRdb has only the in-frame clones, and not every one. The table shows about 980,000 clones, with around three quarters occurring only once. Germline-derived CDR1 and CDR2 are MNHNS and SASEGT. Trimming took off 5 bases at V and 5 bases at J, with 15 bases between the two ends. The CDR3 length is 14 residues. The data belong to a study of shared clonotypes between healthy human individuals. Study findings and constraints: Large depth notwithstanding, sorted-subset sequencing proved incomplete by rarefaction.

This receptor was taken from a man between 18 and 29 years old in good health. The chain recombines TRBV6-1 with TRBJ1-2, with D possibly being TRBD1 (5 bases). The material sequenced was memory CD4+ T cells sorted from blood. The subset denotes: CD45RA-negative fraction. The CDR3 protein is CASSFEGREYGYTF. In nucleotides, the CDR3 is TGTGCCAGCAGTTTCGAGGGGCGGGAGTATGGCTACACCTTC.